This is a list of T cell receptor beta chains from one sample in a study of blood T cells in healthy people across ages. TCRdb called the 5' RACE reads again in MiXCR, with one record for every CDR3 protein. The sample carries roughly 1.9 million distinct CDR3 sequences, more than 35% recorded once. The sequencing input was blood. Every receptor here comes from a human donor in good health. The CDR3 runs from the conserved cysteine through the conserved F or W. Each record gives: CDR3 length, J gene, V gene, CDR3 protein.

>16|TRBJ1-2|TRBV5-6
CASSLAEPAASRGYTF
>12|TRBJ1-2|TRBV10-3
CAISETETGYTF
>13|TRBJ2-3|TRBV20-1
CSARYSVTDTQYF
>15|TRBJ1-5|TRBV5-1
CASSSTGVGNQPQHF
>16|TRBJ2-5|TRBV7-9
CASRHVGLAGQETQYF
>14|TRBJ2-7|TRBV9
CASSVGAGTYEQYF
>14|TRBJ2-5|TRBV12-3/TRBV12-4
CASSSTSWQETQYF
>16|TRBJ2-3|TRBV12-3/TRBV12-4
CASNLNDRTRLDTQYF
>15|TRBJ2-7|TRBV7-8
CASSNRGGGFYEQYF
>17|TRBJ1-1|TRBV6-5
CASSYSARGRFYTEAFF
>16|TRBJ2-7|TRBV5-1
CASSVSWDKTSYEQYF
>12|TRBJ1-2|TRBV30
CAWNIGGYGYTF
>14|TRBJ2-1|TRBV2
CASSEGDSYNEQFF
>15|NA|TRBV27
CASSSGRQHPYEQYF
>13|TRBJ2-5|TRBV27
CASSFKWEETQYF
>14|TRBJ1-2|TRBV5-1
CASSLGGQGHGYTF
>11|TRBJ2-3|TRBV5-6
CASRRGYTQYF
>18|NA|TRBV15
CATSRDLLKRISYNEQYF
>15|TRBJ1-4|TRBV4-2
CASSQGSGDSEKLFF
>15|TRBJ2-1|TRBV6-5
CASSPDPFLNNEQFF
>19|TRBJ2-1|TRBV7-9
CASSPIRGLAGVSYNEQFF
>14|TRBJ2-5|TRBV27
CASSGTSGGGEQYF
>15|TRBJ1-2|TRBV12-3/TRBV12-4
CASTPRGQVNYGYTF
>15|TRBJ2-1|TRBV6-2/TRBV6-3
CASRSDRSLSNEQFF
>15|TRBJ2-3|TRBV28
CASSLAGGLVDTQYF
>15|TRBJ2-1|TRBV12-3/TRBV12-4
CASCVAQGYYNEQFF